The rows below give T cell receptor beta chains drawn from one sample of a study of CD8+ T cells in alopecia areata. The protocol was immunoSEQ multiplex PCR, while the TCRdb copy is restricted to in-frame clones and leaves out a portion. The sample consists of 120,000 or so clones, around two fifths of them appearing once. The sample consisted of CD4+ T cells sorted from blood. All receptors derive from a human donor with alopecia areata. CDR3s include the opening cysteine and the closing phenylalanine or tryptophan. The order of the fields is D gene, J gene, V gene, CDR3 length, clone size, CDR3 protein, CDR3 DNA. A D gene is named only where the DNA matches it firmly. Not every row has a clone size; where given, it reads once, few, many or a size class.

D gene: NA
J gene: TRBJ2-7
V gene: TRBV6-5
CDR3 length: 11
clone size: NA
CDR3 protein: CASSYGQEQYF
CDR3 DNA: TGTGCCAGCAGTTACGGTCAGGAGCAGTACTTC

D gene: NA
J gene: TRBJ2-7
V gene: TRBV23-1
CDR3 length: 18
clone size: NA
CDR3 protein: CASSQSGLRGKSSYEQYF
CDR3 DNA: TGCGCCAGCAGTCAATCGGGATTGAGGGGGAAGTCGTCCTACGAGCAGTACTTC

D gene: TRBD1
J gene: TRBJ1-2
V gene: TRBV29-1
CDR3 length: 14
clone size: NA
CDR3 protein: CSVERQGGNYGYTF
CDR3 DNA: TGCAGCGTTGAAAGACAGGGGGGAAACTATGGCTACACCTTC

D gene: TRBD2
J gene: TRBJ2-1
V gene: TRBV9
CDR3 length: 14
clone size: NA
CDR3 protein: CASSRTSLIDEQFF
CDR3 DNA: TGTGCCAGCAGCCGGACTAGCCTGATCGATGAGCAGTTCTTC

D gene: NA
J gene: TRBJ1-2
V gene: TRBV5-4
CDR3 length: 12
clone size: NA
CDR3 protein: CASSWDTGGYTF
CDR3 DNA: TGTGCCAGCAGCTGGGACACCGGAGGCTACACCTTC

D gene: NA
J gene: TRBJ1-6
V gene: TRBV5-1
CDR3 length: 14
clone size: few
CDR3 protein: CASSNLGTPQTLHF
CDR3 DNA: TGCGCCAGCAGCAACCTGGGGACACCCCAAACACTCCACTTT

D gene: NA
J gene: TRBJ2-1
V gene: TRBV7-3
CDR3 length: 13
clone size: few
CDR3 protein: CASSLTDDNEQFF
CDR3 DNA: TGTGCCAGCAGCTTAACAGACGACAATGAGCAGTTCTTC

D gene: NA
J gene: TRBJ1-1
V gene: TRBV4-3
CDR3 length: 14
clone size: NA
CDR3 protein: CASSLRTASTEAFF
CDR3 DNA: TGCGCCAGCAGCCTACGTACGGCGAGCACTGAAGCTTTCTTT

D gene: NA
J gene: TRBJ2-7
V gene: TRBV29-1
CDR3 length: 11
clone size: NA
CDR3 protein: CSVERGPEQYF
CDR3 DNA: TGCAGCGTTGAACGGGGGCCCGAGCAGTACTTC

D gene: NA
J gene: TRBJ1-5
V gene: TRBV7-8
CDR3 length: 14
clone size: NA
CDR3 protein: CASQKQPFNQPQHF
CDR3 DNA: TGTGCCAGTCAGAAACAGCCATTCAATCAGCCCCAGCATTTT

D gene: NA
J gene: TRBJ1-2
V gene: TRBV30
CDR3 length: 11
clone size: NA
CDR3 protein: CAWSVTDGYTF
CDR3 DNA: TGTGCCTGGAGTGTAACGGATGGCTACACCTTC

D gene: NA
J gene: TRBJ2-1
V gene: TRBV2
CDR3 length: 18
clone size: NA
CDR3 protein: CASSDASLARSSYNEQFF
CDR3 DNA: TGTGCCAGCAGTGACGCCTCCCTAGCGCGAAGCTCCTACAATGAGCAGTTCTTC

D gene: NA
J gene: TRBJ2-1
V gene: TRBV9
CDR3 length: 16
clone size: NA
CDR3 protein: CASSGSWLASYNEQFF
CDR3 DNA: TGTGCCAGCAGCGGGTCGTGGCTAGCTTCTTACAATGAGCAGTTCTTC

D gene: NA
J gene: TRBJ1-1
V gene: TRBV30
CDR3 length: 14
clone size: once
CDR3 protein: CAWSGRGMNTEAFF
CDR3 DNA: TGTGCCTGGAGTGGAAGGGGGATGAACACTGAAGCTTTCTTT

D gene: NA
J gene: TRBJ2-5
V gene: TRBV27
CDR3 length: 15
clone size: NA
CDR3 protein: CASSPVWKGQETQYF
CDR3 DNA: TGTGCCAGCAGCCCGGTTTGGAAGGGCCAAGAGACCCAGTACTTC

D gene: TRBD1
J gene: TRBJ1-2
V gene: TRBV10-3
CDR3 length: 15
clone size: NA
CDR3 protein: CAISESGQGAGGYTF
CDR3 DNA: TGTGCCATCAGTGAATCCGGACAGGGGGCGGGAGGCTACACCTTC

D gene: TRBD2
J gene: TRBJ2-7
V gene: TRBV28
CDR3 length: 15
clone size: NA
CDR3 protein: CASSSSGSSSYEQYF
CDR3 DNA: TGTGCCAGCAGTTCTAGCGGGTCGAGCTCCTACGAGCAGTACTTC

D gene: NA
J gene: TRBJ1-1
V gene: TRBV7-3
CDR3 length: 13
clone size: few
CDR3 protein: CASSLQGRTEAFF
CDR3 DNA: TGTGCCAGCAGCTTACAGGGGAGGACTGAAGCTTTCTTT

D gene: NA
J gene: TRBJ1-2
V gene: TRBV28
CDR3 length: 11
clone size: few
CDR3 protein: CASSFPQGYTF
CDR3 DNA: TGTGCCAGCAGTTTTCCGCAAGGCTACACCTTC

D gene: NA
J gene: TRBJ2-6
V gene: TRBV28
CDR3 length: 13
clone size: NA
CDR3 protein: CASRLSGANVLTF
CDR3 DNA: TGTGCCAGCAGGTTGTCTGGGGCCAACGTCCTGACTTTC

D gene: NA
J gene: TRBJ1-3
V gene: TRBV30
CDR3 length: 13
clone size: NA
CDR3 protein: CAWSVNPGNTIYF
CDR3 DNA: TGTGCCTGGAGTGTTAATCCTGGAAACACCATATATTTT

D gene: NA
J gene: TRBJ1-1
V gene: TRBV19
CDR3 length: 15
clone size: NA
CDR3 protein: CASNSLRAPNTEAFF
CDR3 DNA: TGTGCCAGTAACTCCCTGCGGGCCCCGAACACTGAAGCTTTCTTT

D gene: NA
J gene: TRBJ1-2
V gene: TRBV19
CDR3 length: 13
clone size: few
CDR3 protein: CASTLDLGSGYTF
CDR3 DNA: TGTGCCAGTACTCTAGACCTCGGGAGCGGCTACACCTTC

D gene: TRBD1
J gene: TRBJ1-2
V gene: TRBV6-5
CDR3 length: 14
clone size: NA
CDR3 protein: CASTPGTGTYGYTF
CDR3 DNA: TGTGCCAGCACCCCCGGGACAGGGACCTATGGCTACACCTTC

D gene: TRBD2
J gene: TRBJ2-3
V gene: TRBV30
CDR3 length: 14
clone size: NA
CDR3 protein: CAGRLAGGADTQYF
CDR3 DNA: TGTGCCGGCCGACTAGCGGGAGGGGCAGATACGCAGTATTTT

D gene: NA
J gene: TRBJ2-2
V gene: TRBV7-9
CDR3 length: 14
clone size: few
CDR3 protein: CASSPVGNTGELFF
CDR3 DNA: TGTGCCAGCAGCCCCGTGGGGAACACCGGGGAGCTGTTTTTT

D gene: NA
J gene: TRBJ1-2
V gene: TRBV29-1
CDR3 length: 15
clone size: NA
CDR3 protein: CSVVIQSQLSYGYTF
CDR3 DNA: TGCAGCGTCGTGATACAGTCCCAATTATCCTATGGCTACACCTTC

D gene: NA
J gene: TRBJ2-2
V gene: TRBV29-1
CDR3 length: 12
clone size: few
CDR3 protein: CSVTGTTGELFF
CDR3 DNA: TGCAGCGTTACAGGGACCACCGGGGAGCTGTTTTTT

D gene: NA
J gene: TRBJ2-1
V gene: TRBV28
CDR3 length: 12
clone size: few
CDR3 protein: CASSSISSAQFF
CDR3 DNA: TGTGCCAGCAGCTCGATATCTAGCGCGCAGTTCTTC

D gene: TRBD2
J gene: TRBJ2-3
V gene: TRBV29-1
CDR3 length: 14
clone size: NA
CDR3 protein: CSGGTTRGTDTQYF
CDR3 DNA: TGCAGCGGGGGGACTACACGGGGCACAGATACGCAGTATTTT

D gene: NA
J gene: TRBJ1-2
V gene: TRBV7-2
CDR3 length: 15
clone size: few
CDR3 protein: CASSLPATGNYGYTF
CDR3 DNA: TGTGCCAGCAGCTTACCCGCCACAGGGAACTATGGCTACACCTTC

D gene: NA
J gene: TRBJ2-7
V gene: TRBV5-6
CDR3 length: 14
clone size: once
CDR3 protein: CASSLRGASYEQYF
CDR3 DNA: TGTGCCAGCAGCTTGAGAGGAGCCTCCTACGAGCAGTACTTC